In its sample, the clone carrying this T cell receptor (gamma chain) ranks as large. Other nucleotide sequences in the sample specify the same CDR3. The sample comes from a study of gamma-delta T cells after stem cell transplantation. TCRdb re-called clones from the RT-PCR reads using CATT. The sample holds fewer than 2,000 gamma-chain clones, roughly 20% seen once. CDR1 GITISATS and CDR2 ISYDGTV come from the germline V gene (reference sequence). Unmatched junction bases numbered 4, after V lost 0 bases and J lost 5 bases. The CDR3 loop spans 13 amino acids. This clonotype originated in a human donor. It is not recorded whose cells these are; they may come from a transplant donor. The chain employs TRGV9 and TRGJ1 or TRGJ2. The sample taken for sequencing was gamma-delta T cells. The CDR3 bases are TGTGCCTTGTGGGAGGTGCACGATTATAAGAAACTCTTT. It codes for CALWEVHDYKKLF.